The 5 T cell receptor beta chains presented below share a single source sample, sequenced in a study of a mutant IDH1 vaccine in newly diagnosed glioma. Which antigens these TCRs recognize remains unknown. This sample's time point: week 47, end of study. Vaccine doses each comprised 300 ug of mutant IDH1 20-mer peptide, with topical imiquimod. The protocol was immunoSEQ multiplex PCR, while the TCRdb copy is restricted to in-frame clones and leaves out a portion. Among tens of thousands of clones, around 92% were seen once, and the ten largest hold around 0.73%. The specimen was PBMCs, collected from a glioma patient whose treatment included an IDH1 peptide vaccine. These receptors were obtained from a woman in her fifties or sixties with glioma.

CDR3 DNA sequence: TGCGCCAGCAGTGAGGCTAGCGGCCCCTACGAGCAGTACTTC. Translating gives CASSEASGPYEQYF. The chain has TRBV10-1 and TRBJ2-7; 7 bases are a match to TRBD2. Germline loops: CDR1 WNHNN, CDR2 SYGVQD (reference sequence). Trimming removed 2 bases from V and 2 bases from J; junction bases left unmatched: 3. The CDR3 spans 14 residues.

This clone has a single count. The chain employs TRBV5-4 and TRBJ1-3, with D maybe TRBD1 (5 bases). The germline V gene has CDR1 SGHNT and CDR2 YYREEE (reference sequence). V lost 4 bases and J 3 bases, leaving 17 bases between the germline ends. This CDR3 region has 16 residues. This chain's CDR3 is CASSHQGNAFGNTIYF. CDR3 bases: TGTGCCAGCAGCCATCAGGGTAACGCCTTTGGAAACACCATATATTTT.

The gene calls are TRBV25-1 and TRBJ2-1; a weak D match, TRBD1 (5 bases). The CDR3 loop spans 14 amino acids. Germline values: CDR1 MGHDK, CDR2 SYGVNS. The V end was cut by 4 bases, the J end by 5 bases, with 12 bases between. CDR3 nucleotides: TGTGCCAGCAGTGGGTGGGGCTTGGACAATGAGCAGTTCTTC. Translated, it gives CASSGWGLDNEQFF.

In this sample, this clone turned up a few times. The chain carries TRBV14 and TRBJ2-7; D not certain. This CDR3 region has 13 residues. Germline CDR1 and CDR2: SGHDN and FVKESK. The V end was cut by 3 bases, the J end by 3 bases, with 9 bases between. The CDR3 sequence: CASSQGQYYEQYF. CDR3 in DNA: TGTGCCAGCAGCCAGGGCCAGTACTACGAGCAGTACTTC.

The table lists this clone with a count of one. The chain couples TRBV4-1 to TRBJ2-7; 11 bases line up with TRBD2. This CDR3 contains 16 residues. CDR1 and CDR2 (germline): MGHRA, YSYEKL. V trimming: 3 bases; J trimming: 2 bases; junction bases outside the gene matches: 6. This CDR3 reads CASSHGASGRTYEQYF. The CDR3 DNA follows: TGCGCCAGCAGCCACGGGGCTAGCGGGAGGACCTACGAGCAGTACTTC.